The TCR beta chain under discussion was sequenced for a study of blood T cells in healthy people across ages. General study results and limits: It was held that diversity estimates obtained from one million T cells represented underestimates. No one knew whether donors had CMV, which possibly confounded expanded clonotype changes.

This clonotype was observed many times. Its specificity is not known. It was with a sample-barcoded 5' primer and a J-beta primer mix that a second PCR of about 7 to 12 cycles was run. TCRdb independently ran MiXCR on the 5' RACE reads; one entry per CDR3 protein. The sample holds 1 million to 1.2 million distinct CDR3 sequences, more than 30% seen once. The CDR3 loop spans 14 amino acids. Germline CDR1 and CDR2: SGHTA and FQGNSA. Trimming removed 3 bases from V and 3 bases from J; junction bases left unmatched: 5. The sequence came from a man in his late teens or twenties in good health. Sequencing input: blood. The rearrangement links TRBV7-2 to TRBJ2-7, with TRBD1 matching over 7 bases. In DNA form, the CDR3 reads TGTGCCAGCAGCTTTCAGGGGGATAGCTACGAGCAGTACTTC. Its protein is CASSFQGDSYEQYF.